Listed below are T cell receptor beta chains from one sample, sequenced in a study of blood T cell repertoires in COVID-19. This table comes from immunoSEQ multiplex PCR, and its TCRdb copy is limited to in-frame clones, with some not included. The sample carries hundreds of thousands of clones, 65% to 85% recorded once. The sample comprised peripheral blood. All receptors come from a woman in her thirties or forties with active or convalescent COVID-19. The CDR3 runs from the conserved cysteine through the conserved F or W. D genes are given only for firm matches. Rows give clone size only sometimes, using once, few, many, or a class for an expanded clone.

size,D,V,J,CDR3,DNA
NA,NA,TRBV19,TRBJ2-1,CASSIDPHRDNEQFF,TGTGCCAGTAGTATAGATCCGCACAGGGACAATGAGCAGTTCTTC
NA,NA,TRBV28,TRBJ1-2,CASSLVEVGYTF,TGTGCCAGCAGTTTGGTGGAGGTCGGCTACACCTTC
NA,NA,TRBV5-1,TRBJ2-2,CASSLLMGGSTGELFF,TGCGCCAGCTCCCTTCTGATGGGGGGTTCGACCGGGGAGCTGTTTTTT
NA,NA,TRBV29-1,TRBJ1-6,CSVRQDGNSPLHF,TGCAGCGTCCGACAGGACGGTAATTCACCCCTCCACTTT
NA,NA,TRBV5-1,TRBJ1-2,CASSTSGRPKSGGYTF,TGCGCCAGCAGCACGAGCGGCAGGCCTAAGTCGGGTGGCTACACCTTC
NA,TRBD1,TRBV27,TRBJ2-3,CASSLDRVTDTQYF,TGTGCCAGCAGTTTAGACAGGGTCACAGATACGCAGTATTTT
NA,NA,TRBV2,TRBJ1-5,CASQQGAVSNQPQHF,TGTGCCAGCCAACAAGGGGCGGTTAGCAATCAGCCCCAGCATTTT
NA,NA,TRBV28,TRBJ1-1,CASSGPQWNTEAFF,TGTGCCAGCAGTGGTCCACAGTGGAACACTGAAGCTTTCTTT
NA,TRBD1,TRBV28,TRBJ1-4,CASSSTGVTRMYEKLFF,TGTGCCAGCAGTTCAACAGGGGTGACGAGGATGTATGAAAAACTGTTTTTT
NA,NA,TRBV5-4,TRBJ1-2,CASSLGGNYGYTF,TGTGCCAGCAGCTTGGGCGGGAACTATGGCTACACCTTC
NA,NA,TRBV6-5,TRBJ1-6,CASSYSGHYNSPLHF,TGTGCCAGCAGTTACTCGGGACACTATAATTCACCCCTCCACTTT
NA,NA,TRBV25-1,TRBJ2-2,CASSDQGSGELFF,TGTGCCAGCAGTGATCAGGGGTCCGGGGAGCTGTTTTTT
few,NA,TRBV20-1,TRBJ1-4,CSASGAGTLGEKLFF,TGCAGTGCTAGTGGGGCCGGGACACTGGGTGAAAAACTGTTTTTT
NA,TRBD2,TRBV5-5,TRBJ2-4,CASSFETSGGGQYF,TGTGCCAGCAGCTTTGAGACTAGCGGGGGAGGTCAGTACTTC
NA,NA,TRBV18,TRBJ1-5,CASSPLSDQPQHF,TGTGCCAGCTCACCACTATCAGATCAGCCCCAGCATTTT
NA,NA,TRBV5-1,TRBJ1-2,CASSLGHSYGYTF,TGCGCCAGCAGCTTGGGGCATTCTTATGGCTACACCTTC
NA,NA,TRBV29-1,TRBJ1-6,CSVQTDSYNSPLHF,TGCAGCGTCCAGACAGACTCCTATAATTCACCCCTCCACTTT
NA,TRBD1,TRBV10-3,TRBJ1-2,CAISESDREVYGYTF,TGTGCCATCAGTGAGTCGGACAGGGAAGTTTATGGCTACACCTTC
NA,TRBD2,TRBV5-1,TRBJ2-3,CASSLDQAGGATQYF,TGCGCCAGCAGCCTGGATCAAGCGGGGGGCGCGACGCAGTATTTT
NA,NA,TRBV11-3,TRBJ1-1,CASSRVAGTEAFF,TGTGCCAGCAGCCGAGTGGCAGGGACTGAAGCTTTCTTT
NA,TRBD1,TRBV6-6,TRBJ2-3,CASSQGQKKTDTQYF,TGTGCCAGCAGTCAGGGACAGAAGAAGACAGATACGCAGTATTTT
NA,NA,TRBV4-2,TRBJ2-1,CASSQDGQSSYNEQFF,TGTGCCAGCAGCCAAGATGGACAGAGCTCCTACAATGAGCAGTTCTTC
NA,TRBD1,TRBV29-1,TRBJ1-5,CSVGGPGGADQPQHF,TGCAGCGTCGGAGGTCCAGGGGGCGCCGATCAGCCCCAGCATTTT
NA,NA,TRBV5-8,TRBJ1-2,CASSLEGGGGYTF,TGTGCCAGCAGCTTGGAAGGGGGGGGCGGCTACACCTTC
NA,NA,TRBV6-5,TRBJ1-6,CASSRTGWNNSPLHF,TGTGCCAGCAGTCGCACAGGGTGGAATAATTCACCCCTCCACTTT
NA,NA,TRBV6-5,TRBJ1-4,CASSMRQRANEKLFF,TGTGCCAGCAGTATGAGACAGAGAGCTAATGAAAAACTGTTTTTT
NA,NA,TRBV3-1/TRBV3-2,TRBJ2-7,CASSQEVRFGEQYF,TGTGCCAGCAGCCAAGAAGTGCGTTTCGGCGAGCAGTACTTC
NA,NA,TRBV6-5,TRBJ2-3,CASSRALSTDTQYF,TGTGCCAGCAGCAGAGCGTTAAGCACAGATACGCAGTATTTT
few,NA,TRBV9,TRBJ1-2,CASSDPGDSTNYGYTF,TGTGCCAGCAGCGACCCAGGGGATAGCACTAACTATGGCTACACCTTC
many,NA,TRBV9,TRBJ2-3,CASSDPNRADTQYF,TGTGCCAGCAGCGATCCGAACCGGGCAGATACGCAGTATTTT
once,NA,TRBV6-1,TRBJ2-4,CASSDIAKNIQYF,TGTGCCAGCAGTGATATAGCCAAAAACATTCAGTACTTC
NA,TRBD1,TRBV7-2,TRBJ1-6,CASSLGPGQYNSPLHF,TGTGCCAGCAGCTTAGGCCCGGGACAGTATAATTCACCCCTCCACTTT
NA,NA,TRBV5-4,TRBJ1-4,CASSFSPGENEKLFF,TGTGCCAGCAGCTTCAGTCCAGGGGAAAATGAAAAACTGTTTTTT
NA,TRBD2,TRBV9,TRBJ2-1,CASSPTGLAGEYEQFF,TGTGCCAGCAGCCCGACGGGACTAGCGGGGGAATATGAGCAGTTCTTC
NA,NA,TRBV20-1,TRBJ2-1,CSARKPNEQFF,TGCAGTGCTAGAAAGCCCAATGAGCAGTTCTTC
NA,NA,TRBV13,TRBJ1-2,CASSQGAGDYGYTF,TGTGCCAGCAGCCAAGGCGCAGGGGACTATGGCTACACCTTC
NA,TRBD2,TRBV7-2,TRBJ2-5,CASSPRTSGGLRGETQYF,TGTGCCAGCAGCCCCCGGACTAGCGGGGGGTTGAGAGGAGAGACCCAGTACTTC
NA,NA,TRBV5-6,TRBJ2-6,CASSPVPGLSGANVLTF,TGTGCCAGCAGCCCAGTTCCAGGTCTCTCTGGGGCCAACGTCCTGACTTTC
NA,NA,TRBV18,TRBJ2-2,CASSPRGAEATGELFF,TGTGCCAGCTCACCACGTGGAGCCGAGGCCACCGGGGAGCTGTTTTTT
NA,TRBD2,TRBV5-1,TRBJ2-3,CASSPGLVTDTQYF,TGCGCCAGCAGTCCGGGACTAGTGACAGATACGCAGTATTTT
NA,NA,TRBV7-9,TRBJ1-6,CASRYGTTYNSPLHF,TGTGCCAGCAGATACGGGACAACCTATAATTCACCCCTCCACTTT
NA,NA,TRBV7-9,TRBJ2-1,CASTFEVGGYNEQFF,TGTGCCAGCACCTTCGAAGTGGGGGGCTACAATGAGCAGTTCTTC
few,TRBD1,TRBV6-1,TRBJ2-1,CASSGDRGRSYNEQFF,TGTGCCAGCAGTGGGGACAGGGGAAGATCCTACAATGAGCAGTTCTTC
NA,TRBD1,TRBV29-1,TRBJ1-1,CSVGRGPTEAFF,TGCAGCGTTGGCAGGGGGCCCACTGAAGCTTTCTTT
NA,NA,TRBV7-2,TRBJ1-3,CASSINSRSGNTIYF,TGTGCCAGCAGCATCAACAGTCGCTCTGGAAACACCATATATTTT
NA,NA,TRBV6-5,TRBJ2-2,CASSFDSPNTGELFF,TGTGCCAGCAGTTTCGACAGCCCGAACACCGGGGAGCTGTTTTTT
NA,NA,TRBV6-4,TRBJ2-7,CASSEGRGGEQYF,TGTGCCAGCAGTGAGGGCAGGGGAGGGGAGCAGTACTTC
NA,NA,TRBV4-2,TRBJ1-2,CASSQEYRIPTGGYTF,TGTGCCAGCAGCCAAGAGTACCGGATCCCTACGGGTGGCTACACCTTC
NA,TRBD1,TRBV27,TRBJ1-5,CASSSGQYSNQPQHF,TGTGCCAGCAGTTCGGGACAGTATAGCAATCAGCCCCAGCATTTT
NA,TRBD2,TRBV7-2,TRBJ2-7,CASSSGGAGEQYF,TGTGCCAGCAGCAGCGGGGGGGCCGGCGAGCAGTACTTC
NA,NA,TRBV6-1,TRBJ1-1,CASSEEGATEAFF,TGTGCCAGCAGTGAAGAAGGGGCCACTGAAGCTTTCTTT
NA,TRBD1,TRBV5-1,TRBJ2-2,CASSLGQGAFIGELFF,TGCGCCAGCAGCTTGGGACAGGGGGCGTTTATCGGGGAGCTGTTTTTT
medium-sized,NA,TRBV19,TRBJ1-1,CASSKTVNTEAFF,TGTGCCAGTAGTAAAACAGTGAACACTGAAGCTTTCTTT